The T cell receptor (beta chain) described here comes from a study of control samples from healthy donors and cancer patients. Trimming took 5 bases from V and 10 from J; bases not matched to a gene: 4. The CDR3 loop spans 12 amino acids. Method: immunoSEQ multiplex PCR; TCRdb's copy keeps in-frame clones and lacks some. The table has 75,000 to 90,000 clones, around nine tenths seen once. This receptor was taken from a man aged 45-65 years in good health. The specimen sequenced was blood. The rearrangement joins TRBV12-3 or TRBV12-4 to TRBJ1-4; 7 bases line up with TRBD1. CDR3 DNA sequence: TGTGCCAGCAGTGCGAACAGGGGAAAACTGTTTTTT. This sequence encodes CASSANRGKLFF.